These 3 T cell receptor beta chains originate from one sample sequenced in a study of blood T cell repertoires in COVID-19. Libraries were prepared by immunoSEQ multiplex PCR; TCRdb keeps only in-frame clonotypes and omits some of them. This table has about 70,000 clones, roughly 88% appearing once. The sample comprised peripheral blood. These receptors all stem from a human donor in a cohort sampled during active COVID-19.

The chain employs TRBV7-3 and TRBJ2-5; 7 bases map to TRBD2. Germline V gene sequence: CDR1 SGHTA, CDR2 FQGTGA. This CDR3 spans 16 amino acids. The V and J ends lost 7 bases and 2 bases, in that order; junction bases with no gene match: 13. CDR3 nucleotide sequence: TGTGCCAGCACCCAAGCGGGATGGAGTGAGCAAGAGACCCAGTACTTC. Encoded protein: CASTQAGWSEQETQYF.

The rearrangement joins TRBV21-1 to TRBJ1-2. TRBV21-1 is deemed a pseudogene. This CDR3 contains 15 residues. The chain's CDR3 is CASSKTEVANYGYTF. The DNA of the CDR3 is TGTGCCAGCAGCAAAACTGAAGTAGCTAACTATGGCTACACCTTC.

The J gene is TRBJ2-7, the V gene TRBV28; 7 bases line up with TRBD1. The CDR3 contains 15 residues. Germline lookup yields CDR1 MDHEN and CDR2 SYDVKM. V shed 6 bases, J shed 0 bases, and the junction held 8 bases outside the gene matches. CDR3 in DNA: TGTGCCAGCAGGACGTCGACAGGGTACTCCTACGAGCAGTACTTC. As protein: CASRTSTGYSYEQYF.